A single sample is the source of the 4 T cell receptor beta chains below, sequenced in a study of T cells after yellow fever vaccination (dated by TCRdb to the late 2010s). Library preparation used 5' RACE. The sequencing machine was an Illumina HiSeq 2500. TCRdb cleaned the public reads at Q25 with fastp, built clones with MiXCR and kept in-frame beta chains. Entries that share a CDR3 protein sequence are merged under the most common genes and DNA. In this sample the table shows some 350,000 distinct CDR3 sequences, 6% to 8% of which occur a single time. The ten biggest clones cover about 15% of the sample. The sample's treatment or condition label, decoded: live attenuated yellow fever vaccine strain. Sequenced here: PBMCs, sampled 5 days after the yellow fever booster vaccination. The origin of the receptors is a man between 25 and 39 years old who received the YFV17D yellow fever vaccine.

This clonotype was counted a few times. V and J are TRBV4-3 and TRBJ1-1; D not resolved. Germline assignment: CDR1 LGHNA and CDR2 YSLEER. This CDR3 has 15 amino acids. V was trimmed by 0 bases and J by 1 base, leaving 9 bases between them. For the CDR3, the DNA is TGCGCCAGCAGCCAAGATCGAGTCCCGAACACTGAAGCTTTCTTT. Its protein is CASSQDRVPNTEAFF.

This clonotype was observed at least ten times. The chain carries TRBV6-5 and TRBJ1-3; D is ambiguous. V dropped 7 bases and J dropped 4 bases, with 5 bases sitting between them. Germline assignment: CDR1 MNHEY and CDR2 SVGAGI. This CDR3 comprises 11 residues. The CDR3, as DNA: TGTGCCAGCACCCAGGGAAACACCATATATTTT. Translation: CASTQGNTIYF.

This clonotype has only a few counts. The J gene is TRBJ1-2, the V gene TRBV15; TRBD1 aligns across 7 bases. This CDR3 has 14 residues. Per the germline V gene, CDR1 is LNHNV and CDR2 is YYDKDF (reference sequence). Trimming took 0 bases from V and 7 from J; bases not matched to a gene: 5. CDR3 nucleotide sequence: TGTGCCACCAGCAGAGACGACAGGGTTGGTGGCTACACCTTC. Translating gives CATSRDDRVGGYTF.

This clonotype was found a few times. This chain links TRBV6-6 with TRBJ2-1, with D uncertain. The CDR3 loop spans 13 amino acids. The germline V and J ends were trimmed by 7 bases and 8 bases, with 15 bases remaining between them. Germline V gene sequence: CDR1 MNHNY, CDR2 SVGAGI (reference sequence). CDR3 nucleotide sequence: TGTGCCAGCACCAGCCCCCGGGCGGATGAGCAGTTCTTC. Protein sequence: CASTSPRADEQFF.